The 30 T cell receptor beta chains below were found in one sample sequenced in a study of PD-L1 blockade in urothelial cancer. Regarding time point: pretreatment peripheral blood. Clones were sequenced by immunoSEQ multiplex PCR, and TCRdb holds only the in-frame ones, with some missing. Here the sample spans 50,000 or so clones, about 82% being singletons. The sample consisted of PBMCs, taken around atezolizumab (anti-PD-L1) treatment. Every receptor here comes from a man between 60 and 75 years old with urothelial cancer.

This chain connects TRBV5-1 to TRBJ2-5; the match to TRBD2 covers 10 bases. The J segment lost 3 bases and the V segment lost 6 bases, leaving 2 bases of the junction unmatched. The germline CDR1 and CDR2 sequences are SGHRS and YFSETQ. The length of the CDR3 is 13 residues. The CDR3 coding sequence is TGCGCCAGCAATAGCGGGGGGAAAGAGACCCAGTACTTC. Translated, it gives CASNSGGKETQYF.

The chain recombines TRBV7-2 with TRBJ2-1; 7 bases fit TRBD1. The CDR3 loop spans 16 amino acids. The J segment lost 0 bases and the V segment lost 0 bases, leaving 2 bases of the junction unmatched. CDR1 and CDR2 from the germline V gene are SGHTA and FQGNSA. The CDR3 loop is CASSLAGQTSYNEQFF. CDR3 DNA: TGTGCCAGCAGCTTAGCGGGACAGACCTCCTACAATGAGCAGTTCTTC.

This clone was seen a few times. This chain links TRBV4-1 with TRBJ1-5; tentatively, D is TRBD1 (6 bases). V lost 0 bases and J 4 bases, leaving 16 bases between the germline ends. CDR1 MGHRA and CDR2 YSYEKL come from the germline V gene. The CDR3 is 17 amino acids. The chain's CDR3 is CASSQEGGQGGNQPQHF. CDR3 coding DNA: TGCGCCAGCAGCCAAGAGGGGGGGCAGGGTGGGAATCAGCCCCAGCATTTT.

This sequence joins TRBV7-9 and TRBJ1-6, with 7 positions matching TRBD1. The CDR3 runs 14 residues. Germline-derived CDR1 and CDR2 are SEHNR and FQNEAQ (reference sequence). V trimming: 5 bases; J trimming: 7 bases; junction bases outside the gene matches: 5. In DNA form, the CDR3 reads TGTGCCAGCAGCCCCGGGACAGACAATTCACCCCTCCACTTT. It yields the protein CASSPGTDNSPLHF.

The chain combines TRBV5-6 with TRBJ1-1, with unresolved D. This CDR3 spans 15 amino acids. V was trimmed by 0 bases and J by 1 base, leaving 10 bases between them. The germline CDR1 and CDR2 sequences are SGHDT and YYEEEE. In nucleotides, the CDR3 is TGTGCCAGCAGCTTGGGGCCAGAAGAGAACACTGAAGCTTTCTTT. The encoded protein is CASSLGPEENTEAFF.

The chain links TRBV27 to TRBJ2-3; TRBD2 matches at 9 bases. Germline CDR1 reads MNHEY; CDR2 reads SMNVEV (reference sequence). This CDR3 contains 17 residues. The ends lost 0 bases at V and 0 bases at J; junction bases unmatched: 4. Here the CDR3 reads CASSLSGLASSTDTQYF. The CDR3 nucleotides are TGTGCCAGCAGTTTATCGGGACTAGCATCTAGCACAGATACGCAGTATTTT.

This clone was counted once. This chain connects TRBV28 to TRBJ2-1; D is possibly TRBD1 (6 bases). Germline V CDR1 and CDR2: MDHEN, SYDVKM. The CDR3 length is 17 residues. Trimming took 5 bases from V and 0 from J, leaving 17 bases between them. CDR3 DNA sequence: TGTGCCAGCAGTGCACAAATCCTGACAGGCTCCTACAATGAGCAGTTCTTC. Its protein product is CASSAQILTGSYNEQFF.

V gene TRBV29-1 combines with J gene TRBJ2-5, with 10 nucleotides matching TRBD1. There are 14 residues in the CDR3. With 5 bases clipped from V and 4 bases from J, the junction kept 7 bases outside the gene matches. CDR1 is SQVTM, CDR2 ANQGSEA, per germline. CDR3 sequence (DNA): TGCAGCGTTCCAAGGACAGGGGGGGGAGAGACCCAGTACTTC. Residues: CSVPRTGGGETQYF.

The chain links TRBV4-1 to TRBJ1-2; the D gene is possibly TRBD1 (5 bases). The CDR3 is 15 amino acids. Trimming shortened V by 1 base and J by 1 base, and 10 bases separated the two germline ends. The germline gives CDR1 MGHRA, CDR2 YSYEKL. CDR3 in amino acids: CASSQGPDINYGYTF. The CDR3 DNA sequence: TGCGCCAGCAGCCAAGGTCCGGACATTAACTATGGCTACACCTTC.

The CDR3 protein is CASSLATGTYQETQYF. The CDR3 region has the DNA TGTGCCAGCAGCTTGGCCACAGGGACGTACCAAGAGACCCAGTACTTC. This chain joins TRBV5-8 and TRBJ2-5; TRBD1 is a possible D gene (6 bases). This CDR3 comprises 16 residues. Between the trimmed V and J ends, which lost 0 bases and 0 bases, there was a span of 12 bases. Germline V CDR1 and CDR2: SGHTS, YDEGEE. The entire variable domain, with the rest obtained from reference TRBV5-8 and TRBJ2-5, is as follows: EAGVTQSPTHLIKTRGQQATLRCSPISGHTSVYWYQQALGLGLQFLLWYDEGEERNRGNFPPRFSGRQFPNYSSELNVNALELEDSALYLCASSLATGTYQETQYFGPGTRLLVL.

V and J are TRBV18 and TRBJ1-3, with 7 bases lining up with TRBD1. The germline CDR1 and CDR2 sequences are KGHSH and LQKENI. Losses at the gene ends were 3 bases for V and 4 bases for J; bases not matched to a gene: 6. This CDR3 region has 15 residues. CDR3: CASSPTGTEGNTIYF. As DNA, the CDR3 is TGTGCCAGCTCACCTACCGGGACAGAGGGAAACACCATATATTTT. Using reference TRBV18 and TRBJ1-3 for the parts outside the CDR3, the full variable domain is NAGVMQNPRHLVRRRGQEARLRCSPMKGHSHVYWYRQLPEEGLKFMVYLQKENIIDESGMPKERFSAEFPKEGPSILRIQQVVRGDSAAYFCASSPTGTEGNTIYFGEGSWLTVV.

The chain combines TRBV30 with TRBJ1-6; D may be TRBD1 (5 bases). V was cut by 4 bases and J by 14 bases, with 24 bases left in between. Germline values: CDR1 GTSNPN, CDR2 SVGIG (reference sequence). The CDR3 has 15 residues. CDR3 sequence reads: CAWTRPGYRGGSLHF. CDR3 DNA sequence: TGTGCCTGGACCCGACCGGGTTACCGCGGGGGGTCCCTCCACTTT. Looking up the rest from reference TRBV30 and TRBJ1-6 gives the full variable domain: SQTIHQWPATLVQPVGSPLSLECTVEGTSNPNLYWYRQAAGRGLQLLFYSVGIGQISSEVPQNLSASRPQDRQFILSSKKLLLSDSGFYLCAWTRPGYRGGSLHFGNGTRLTVT.

This chain links TRBV28 with TRBJ1-5, with 10 bases matching TRBD1. The CDR3 length is 14 residues. Germline V gene sequence: CDR1 MDHEN, CDR2 SYDVKM. J gave up 9 bases and V 9 bases, and 11 bases lay outside the gene matches. The CDR3 is CASHRTGDRGPQHF. The CDR3 nucleotides read TGTGCCAGTCATAGGACCGGGGACAGGGGGCCCCAGCATTTT.

The rearrangement joins TRBV7-2 to TRBJ2-2; D uncertain. Between the trimmed V and J ends, which lost 2 bases and 4 bases, there was a span of 8 bases. The CDR3 runs to 14 residues. Per germline, CDR1 SGHTA and CDR2 FQGNSA. CDR3 bases: TGTGCCAGCAGCTTATATACGGTCACCGGGGAGCTGTTTTTT. Its translation: CASSLYTVTGELFF.

The chain carries TRBV30 and TRBJ2-7; no clear D. The CDR3 has 13 amino acids. Germline CDR1 and CDR2: GTSNPN and SVGIG (reference sequence). V lost 5 bases and J lost 6, with 17 bases in between. CDR3 sequence reads: CAWGFRKAGEQYF. The CDR3 DNA reads TGTGCCTGGGGCTTCAGAAAGGCAGGCGAGCAGTACTTC.

J is TRBJ2-1 and V is TRBV2; 10 bases agree with TRBD1. The ends lost 8 bases at V and 9 bases at J; junction bases unmatched: 4. Per germline, CDR1 SNHLY and CDR2 FYNNEI. The CDR3 is made up of 12 amino acids. The CDR3 sequence is CASHGDRGEQFF. The CDR3 bases are TGTGCCAGCCATGGGGACAGGGGTGAGCAGTTCTTC.

This clone was counted a few times. The chain combines TRBV19 with TRBJ1-4; perhaps TRBD1 as D (5 bases). The CDR3 contains 15 residues. In germline, CDR1 is LNHDA, CDR2 SQIVND (reference sequence). Trimming cost V 3 bases and J 7 bases, with 15 bases left between them. The CDR3 sequence: CASSMGPGSFEKLFF. CDR3 nucleotide sequence: TGTGCCAGTAGTATGGGGCCAGGGTCGTTTGAAAAACTGTTTTTT.

This chain connects TRBV5-1 to TRBJ2-4; 16 bases line up with TRBD2. The V gene end was trimmed by 4 bases and the J gene end by 6 bases; junction bases not matched to a gene: 7. Germline V lookup: CDR1 SGHRS, CDR2 YFSETQ. The CDR3 loop spans 17 amino acids. The CDR3 spells CASSTGLAGGPGNIQYF. DNA of the CDR3: TGCGCCAGCAGCACGGGACTAGCGGGAGGGCCCGGAAACATTCAGTACTTC.

The rearrangement joins TRBV18 to TRBJ1-5, with 8 bases that match TRBD1. The CDR3 is 16 amino acids. Germline trimming cut 6 bases from V and 4 bases from J; bases unmatched to any gene: 11. The germline gives CDR1 KGHSH, CDR2 LQKENI. The CDR3 DNA follows: TGTGCCAGCTCCGACATCGGACAGGGAACGAATCAGCCCCAGCATTTT. Encoded protein: CASSDIGQGTNQPQHF.

This clone was seen a single time. The CDR3 loop is CASSYALQGSAEAFF. As DNA, the CDR3 is TGTGCCAGCAGTTACGCGCTACAGGGCTCGGCTGAAGCTTTCTTT. The chain uses TRBV6-6 and TRBJ1-1, with D possibly TRBD1 on 6 matching bases. V was trimmed by 2 bases and J by 6 bases, leaving 16 bases between them. CDR3 length: 15 amino acids. The germline V gene has CDR1 MNHNY and CDR2 SVGAGI (reference sequence).

About this clone itself: A junction boundary mismatches the germline segment, possibly from a read error. This chain joins TRBV11-2 and TRBJ2-7; TRBD1 agrees at 9 bases. The CDR3 has 12 residues. Germline V gene lookup returns CDR1 SGHAT and CDR2 FQNNGV. The CDR3 coding sequence is TGTGCCAGCAGCTCAACGGGACAGGGTCGGGACTTC. Translating gives CASSSTGQGRDF.

This clone was found once. The V and J genes are TRBV19 and TRBJ1-5, with D unclear. The CDR3 runs 15 residues. The V gene lost 5 bases and the J gene lost 2 bases, with 13 bases spanning the gap. The germline gives CDR1 LNHDA, CDR2 SQIVND (reference sequence). The CDR3 sequence: CASSPWRLGNQPQHF. The CDR3 nucleotides read TGTGCCAGTAGTCCTTGGAGGTTGGGCAATCAGCCCCAGCATTTT.

This sequence joins TRBV9 and TRBJ2-1, with TRBD1 matching over 7 bases. Losses at the gene ends were 2 bases for V and 6 bases for J; bases not matched to a gene: 8. Germline V gene sequence: CDR1 SGDLS, CDR2 YYNGEE. The CDR3 is made up of 15 amino acids. CDR3 residues: CASSVRDRGSNEQFF. The CDR3 nucleotides are TGTGCCAGCAGCGTCCGGGACAGAGGTTCCAATGAGCAGTTCTTC. Supplemented by reference TRBV9 and TRBJ2-1, the full variable domain reads DSGVTQTPKHLITATGQRVTLRCSPRSGDLSVYWYQQSLDQGLQFLIQYYNGEERAKGNILERFSAQQFPDLHSELNLSSLELGDSALYFCASSVRDRGSNEQFFGPGTRLTVL.

In this sample, this clone turned up a few times. CDR3 DNA sequence: TGCGCCAGCAGCACCGAGGCGGGCCTTGAGCAGTTCTTC. Translated, it gives CASSTEAGLEQFF. This chain uses TRBV5-1 with TRBJ2-1; a possible D gene is TRBD2 (5 bases). The CDR3 extends over 13 amino acids. CDR1 is SGHRS, CDR2 YFSETQ, per germline. V was trimmed by 4 bases and J by 9 bases, leaving 14 bases between them.

The CDR3 DNA reads as TGTGCCATCAAGATGGGGCCACCTGGGCACGATGAGCAGTTCTTC. Translating gives CAIKMGPPGHDEQFF. The chain uses TRBV10-3 and TRBJ2-1; D might be TRBD1 (5 bases). Germline-derived CDR1 and CDR2 are ENHRY and SYGVKD. There are 15 residues in the CDR3. V was clipped by 7 bases and J by 8 bases, with 21 bases between them.

CDR3 DNA sequence: TGTGCCAGCAGTGGAGGGACAGTGAACACTGAAGCTTTCTTT. This sequence encodes CASSGGTVNTEAFF. The chain uses TRBV6-1 and TRBJ1-1, with TRBD1 matching 7 bases. Trimming at V came to 4 bases and at J to 0 bases, leaving 2 bases not matched to a gene. The CDR3 length is 14 residues. Looked up from germline, CDR1 is MNHNS and CDR2 is SASEGT.

The rearrangement links TRBV5-1 to TRBJ2-7; 7 positions match TRBD1. Trimming removed 4 bases from V and 2 bases from J; junction bases left unmatched: 6. Germline V gene sequence: CDR1 SGHRS, CDR2 YFSETQ. The CDR3 covers 14 residues. For the CDR3, the DNA is TGCGCCAGCAGCCCAGGACAGGTCCCCTACGAGCAGTACTTC. As protein: CASSPGQVPYEQYF. Complete variable domain (other parts from reference TRBV5-1 and TRBJ2-7): KAGVTQTPRYLIKTRGQQVTLSCSPISGHRSVSWYQQTPGQGLQFLFEYFSETQRNKGNFPGRFSGRQFSNSRSEMNVSTLELGDSALYLCASSPGQVPYEQYFGPGTRLTVT.

This chain joins TRBV19 and TRBJ2-1; TRBD2 aligns across 10 bases. The germline V gene encodes CDR1 LNHDA and CDR2 SQIVND (reference sequence). The CDR3 sequence is 15 residues long. With V trimmed by 6 bases and J by 2 bases, 4 bases remained unmatched. For the CDR3, the DNA is TGTGCCAGTAGCCCAACTAGCGGGACCTACAATGAGCAGTTCTTC. It yields the protein CASSPTSGTYNEQFF.

This sequence joins TRBV6-5 and TRBJ1-1, with D maybe TRBD1 (5 bases). V was pared by 7 bases and J by 0 bases, with 15 bases between. This CDR3 has 15 residues. Germline values: CDR1 MNHEY, CDR2 SVGAGI. CDR3 DNA: TGTGCCAGCATAGACAGCTTGTTCATGAACACTGAAGCTTTCTTT. Translating gives CASIDSLFMNTEAFF.

The chain carries TRBV11-3 and TRBJ1-2; 9 positions agree with TRBD1. Unmatched junction bases numbered 11, after V lost 5 bases and J lost 7 bases. This CDR3 contains 15 residues. Per germline, CDR1 SGHNT and CDR2 YENEEA. CDR3 protein: CASSLRTGGAAGYTF. CDR3 coding DNA: TGTGCCAGCAGCCTCCGTACAGGGGGCGCGGCTGGCTACACCTTC.